This T cell receptor beta chain was profiled in a study of blood T cell repertoires in COVID-19. Across the whole study: Collection of acute and convalescent COVID-19 samples took place in the United States, Italy and Spain. The cDNA or gDNA used as material had been derived from T cells, B-cell-depleted T cells, or PBMCs.

Germline CDR1 reads SGHNT; CDR2 reads YYREEE (reference sequence). This CDR3 contains 13 residues. V lost 6 bases and J 2 bases, leaving 11 bases between the germline ends. This clone was picked up one time. As processed by the authors: How many nucleated cells were present was estimated from reference gene primer amplification. Sequencing used immunoSEQ multiplex PCR; TCRdb keeps in-frame clones, though not all of them. The V and J calls and clone size come from that table; D and trimming were worked out from the DNA. This sample has tens of thousands of clones, with about four fifths found just once.

This chain joins TRBV5-4 and TRBJ1-2; maybe TRBD1 (5 bases). This TCR was sampled from a man between 50 and 59 years old with active or convalescent COVID-19. Specimen: peripheral blood. CDR3 DNA: TGTGCCAGCACCGCGACAGTCAACTATGGCTACACCTTC. Protein product: CASTATVNYGYTF.